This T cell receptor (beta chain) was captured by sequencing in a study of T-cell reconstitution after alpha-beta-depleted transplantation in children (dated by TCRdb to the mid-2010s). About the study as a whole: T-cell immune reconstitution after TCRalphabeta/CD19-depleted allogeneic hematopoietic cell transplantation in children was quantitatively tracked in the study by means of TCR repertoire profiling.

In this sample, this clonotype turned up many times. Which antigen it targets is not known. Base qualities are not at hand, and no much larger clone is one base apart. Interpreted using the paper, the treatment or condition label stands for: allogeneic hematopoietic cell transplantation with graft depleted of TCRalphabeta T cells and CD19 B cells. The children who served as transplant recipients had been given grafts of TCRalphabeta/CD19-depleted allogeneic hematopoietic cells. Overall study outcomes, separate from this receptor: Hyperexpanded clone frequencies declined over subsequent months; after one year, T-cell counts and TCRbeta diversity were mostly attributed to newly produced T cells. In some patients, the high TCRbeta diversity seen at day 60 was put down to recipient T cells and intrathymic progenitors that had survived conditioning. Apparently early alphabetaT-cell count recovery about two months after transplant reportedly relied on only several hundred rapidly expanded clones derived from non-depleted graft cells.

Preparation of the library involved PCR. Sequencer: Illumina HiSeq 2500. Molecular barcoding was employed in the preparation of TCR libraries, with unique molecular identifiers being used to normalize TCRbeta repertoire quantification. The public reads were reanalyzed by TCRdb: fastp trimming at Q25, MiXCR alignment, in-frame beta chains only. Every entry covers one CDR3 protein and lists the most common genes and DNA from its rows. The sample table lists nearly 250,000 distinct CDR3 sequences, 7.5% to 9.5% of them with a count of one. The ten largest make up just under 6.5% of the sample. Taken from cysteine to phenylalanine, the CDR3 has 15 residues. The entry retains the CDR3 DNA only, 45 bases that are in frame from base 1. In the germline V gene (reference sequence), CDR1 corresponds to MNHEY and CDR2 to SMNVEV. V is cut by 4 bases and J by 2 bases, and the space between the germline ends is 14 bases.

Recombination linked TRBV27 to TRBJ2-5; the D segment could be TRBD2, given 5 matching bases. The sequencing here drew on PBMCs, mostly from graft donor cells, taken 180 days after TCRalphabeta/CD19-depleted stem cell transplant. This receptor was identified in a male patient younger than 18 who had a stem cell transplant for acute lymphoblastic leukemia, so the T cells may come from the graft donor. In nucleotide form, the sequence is TGTGCCAGCAGTTGGGGAGCAACTCGACAAGAGACCCAGTACTTC. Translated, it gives CASSWGATRQETQYF.